This note documents a single T cell receptor (beta chain) sequence. Its antigen specificity is not known. Base qualities were left out, and no much larger clone turns up one base away. The data originate from a study of T cell repertoires in cytomegalovirus infection (dated by TCRdb to about 2019). For the wider study: The peptide stimulations were aimed at well-studied HLA-B-restricted epitopes as well as recently identified HLA-C-restricted CMV epitopes, whose presentation resists viral immunomodulation. The HLA type of each donor mattered for the analysis, because public TCR beta signatures pointed to carriage of CMV infection along with the matching HLA type. Paper-wide results and their limitations: The ex vivo response was dominated by HLA-C-restricted CMV-specific TCR beta clonotypes, which also provided the single most frequent clonotype in two of eight donors. Cumulative frequency of public TCR beta family members discriminated carriers of CMV infection plus the relevant HLA type in this cohort and an independent roughly 330-donor cohort.

Taken with the paper, the label for treatment or condition translates to: in vitro stimulation with specific CMV peptide epitopes to enrich CMV-specific T cells. Sequencing took place on an Illumina HiSeq 1500. TCRdb redid the processing of the public reads, applying fastp at Q25 and MiXCR, and retained in-frame beta chains. One record per CDR3 amino acid sequence lists the most common genes and DNA. The sample table contains about 270,000 distinct CDR3 sequences; only one count was recorded for about 20% of them. Approximately 19% of the sample is held by the ten biggest clonotypes. Per the germline V gene, SGHDN is the CDR1 and FVKESK is the CDR2. The CDR3, from cysteine to phenylalanine, totals 14 residues. Here the CDR3 DNA is all that survives: 42 bases in frame from base 1. At the junction V is shortened by 5 bases and J by 9 bases; bases outside the gene matches: 7.

The source material was cultured PBMCs, sampled from culture after CMV antigen stimulation. The clonotype was recovered from a human donor in good health (CMV status not recorded). Some clones in this sample may be carry-over from other donors' samples. The chain is encoded by TRBV14 joined to TRBJ2-1; 10 junctional bases match TRBD2. The CDR3 amino acid sequence is: CASSASGRSGEQFF. The bases are TGTGCCAGCAGCGCTAGCGGGAGAAGCGGTGAGCAGTTCTTC. Full variable domain (CDR3 extended with the reference TRBV14 and TRBJ2-1 proteins): EAGVTQFPSHSVIEKGQTVTLRCDPISGHDNLYWYRRVMGKEIKFLLHFVKESKQDESGMPNNRFLAERTGGTYSTLKVQPAELEDSGVYFCASSASGRSGEQFFGPGTRLTVL.